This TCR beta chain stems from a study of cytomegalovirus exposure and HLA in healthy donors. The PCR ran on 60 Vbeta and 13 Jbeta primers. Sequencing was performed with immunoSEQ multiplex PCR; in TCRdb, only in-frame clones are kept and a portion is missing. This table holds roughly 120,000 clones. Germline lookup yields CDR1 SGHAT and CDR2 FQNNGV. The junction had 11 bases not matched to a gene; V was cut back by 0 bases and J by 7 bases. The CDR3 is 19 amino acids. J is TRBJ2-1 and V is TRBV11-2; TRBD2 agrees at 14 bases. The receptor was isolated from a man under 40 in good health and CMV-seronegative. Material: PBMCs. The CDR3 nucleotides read TGTGCCAGCAGCTTAGATCGAGTGTCGACTAGCGGGAGGGGGAATGAGCAGTTCTTC. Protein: CASSLDRVSTSGRGNEQFF. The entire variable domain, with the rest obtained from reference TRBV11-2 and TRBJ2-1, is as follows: EAGVAQSPRYKIIEKRQSVAFWCNPISGHATLYWYQQILGQGPKLLIQFQNNGVVDDSQLPKDRFSAERLKGVDSTLKIQPAKLEDSAVYLCASSLDRVSTSGRGNEQFFGPGTRLTVL.